Each of the 22 T cell receptor beta chains below was sequenced from the same sample in a study of T cell responses to AZD1222 COVID-19 vaccine. Measured with immunoSEQ multiplex PCR; TCRdb has only the in-frame clones, and not every one. This sample has around 180,000 clones, with about 87% found just once. The material sequenced was peripheral blood, taken on day 0 of MenACWY control vaccination. Receptor source: an adult in good health.

This clone was seen just once. This sequence joins TRBV27 and TRBJ1-5; D ambiguous. There are 14 residues in the CDR3. V gave up 5 bases and J gave up 2 bases, with 10 bases separating them. The germline CDR1 and CDR2 sequences are MNHEY and SMNVEV (reference sequence). CDR3 protein: CASSPSLGNQPQHF. For the CDR3, the DNA is TGTGCCAGCAGTCCGAGTCTGGGCAATCAGCCCCAGCATTTT.

This clone occurred a few times. The chain recombines TRBV19 with TRBJ1-2; 7 bases align to TRBD1. The V gene's germline CDR1 is LNHDA and CDR2 SQIVND (reference sequence). CDR3 length equals 16 residues. V lost 3 bases, J lost 1 base, and 8 bases stayed unmatched. CDR3: CASSMRPGQINYGYTF. For the CDR3, the DNA is TGTGCCAGTAGTATGCGGCCGGGACAGATTAACTATGGCTACACCTTC.

This chain joins TRBV4-1 and TRBJ2-3, with no clear D. Germline V gives CDR1 MGHRA, CDR2 YSYEKL. The CDR3 extends over 14 amino acids. With 0 bases removed from V and 4 bases from J, the gap between germline ends came to 8 bases. This CDR3 is CASSQDRSPDTQYF. As DNA, the CDR3 is TGCGCCAGCAGCCAAGATCGGTCACCAGATACGCAGTATTTT.

This sequence joins TRBV5-1 and TRBJ2-6; 8 bases are shared with TRBD2. The CDR3 is 18 amino acids. Per the germline V gene, CDR1 is SGHRS and CDR2 is YFSETQ. Unmatched junction bases numbered 11, after V lost 2 bases and J lost 4 bases. The chain's CDR3 is CASSLVIGRDSGANVLTF. The CDR3 DNA sequence: TGCGCCAGCAGCTTAGTAATCGGGAGGGATTCGGGGGCCAACGTCCTGACTTTC.

The chain employs TRBV10-3 and TRBJ2-3; D remains unclear. Trimming took off 3 bases at V and 4 bases at J, with 11 bases between the two ends. Germline CDR1 is ENHRY and CDR2 is SYGVKD. The CDR3 has 14 amino acids. The CDR3 is CAISDSGRADTQYF. CDR3 sequence (DNA): TGTGCCATCAGTGATTCAGGCCGGGCAGATACGCAGTATTTT.

The chain uses TRBV27 and TRBJ2-7, with a tentative D call TRBD2 (5 bases). Germline V gene data show CDR1 as MNHEY and CDR2 as SMNVEV (reference sequence). Trimming took off 1 base at V and 2 bases at J, with 12 bases between the two ends. This CDR3 has 15 residues. The CDR3 DNA sequence: TGTGCCAGCAGTTTATTTTCGGGGATGGCCTACGAGCAGTACTTC. This codes for CASSLFSGMAYEQYF.

The genes are TRBV5-6 and TRBJ2-3; 13 bases match TRBD2. Trimming at V came to 2 bases and at J to 13 bases, leaving 13 bases not matched to a gene. CDR3 size: 16 residues. Looked up from germline, CDR1 is SGHDT and CDR2 is YYEEEE. The CDR3 sequence: CASSFGLAGAEGREYF. The CDR3 DNA reads TGTGCCAGCAGCTTCGGACTAGCGGGAGCGGAAGGTCGAGAGTATTTT.

V and J are TRBV11-2 and TRBJ2-2, with 12 bases identical to TRBD2. Germline CDR1 and CDR2: SGHAT and FQNNGV. The CDR3 has 17 amino acids. The ends lost 4 bases at V and 6 bases at J; junction bases unmatched: 9. CDR3 DNA: TGTGCCAGCAGCTACCTAGCGGGAGGGTCCTCAGCCGGGGAGCTGTTTTTT. Residues: CASSYLAGGSSAGELFF.

This chain connects TRBV19 to TRBJ1-6, with D uncertain. This CDR3 spans 13 amino acids. Germline lookup yields CDR1 LNHDA and CDR2 SQIVND (reference sequence). V was cut by 7 bases and J by 7 bases, with 11 bases left in between. CDR3 region: CASKGTLNSPLHF. DNA for the CDR3: TGTGCCAGTAAGGGTACCTTAAATTCACCCCTCCACTTT. The entire variable domain, with the rest obtained from reference TRBV19 and TRBJ1-6, is as follows: DGGITQSPKYLFRKEGQNVTLSCEQNLNHDAMYWYRQDPGQGLRLIYYSQIVNDFQKGDIAEGYSVSREKKESFPLTVTSAQKNPTAFYLCASKGTLNSPLHFGNGTRLTVT.

The chain uses TRBV7-9 and TRBJ2-2; D is possibly TRBD2 (7 bases). V lost 5 bases and J 6 bases, leaving 10 bases between the germline ends. The germline V gene encodes CDR1 SEHNR and CDR2 FQNEAQ (reference sequence). CDR3 length equals 13 residues. The CDR3 sequence is CASSRGAPGELFF. The DNA of the CDR3 is TGTGCCAGCAGCCGGGGGGCCCCCGGGGAGCTGTTTTTT.

The chain joins TRBV6-1 to TRBJ2-2; 7 bases match TRBD2. The trim removed 2 bases at V and 4 bases at J, leaving 4 bases unmatched. Germline assignment: CDR1 MNHNS and CDR2 SASEGT. CDR3 length: 15 amino acids. The CDR3: CASSEIGGGTGELFF. CDR3 nucleotide sequence: TGTGCCAGCAGTGAAATTGGCGGGGGCACCGGGGAGCTGTTTTTT.

The V call is TRBV6-2 or TRBV6-3, the J call TRBJ1-2, with TRBD1 as a possible D gene (5 bases). The CDR3 sequence is 15 residues long. Trimming removed 5 bases at V and 4 bases at J, with 17 bases between. Germline loops: CDR1 MNHEY, CDR2 SVGEGT. CDR3 DNA sequence: TGTGCCAGCAGTCAGGACCCACCTCAGGGCTATGGCTACACCTTC. Residues: CASSQDPPQGYGYTF.

This chain links TRBV7-9 with TRBJ2-2; unclear D gene. This CDR3 comprises 15 residues. Trimming removed 1 base from V and 1 base from J, with 7 bases in between. Germline V gives CDR1 SEHNR, CDR2 FQNEAQ (reference sequence). CDR3 bases: TGTGCCAGCAGCTTAGAGGAAGTGAACACCGGGGAGCTGTTTTTT. It encodes CASSLEEVNTGELFF.

J is TRBJ1-4 and V is TRBV6-5; D perhaps matches TRBD1 (6 bases). Looked up from germline, CDR1 is MNHEY and CDR2 is SVGAGI. V shed 0 bases and J shed 8 bases, with 10 bases lying between them. The CDR3 is made up of 14 amino acids. This CDR3 is CASSYSKRGEKLFF. DNA for the CDR3: TGTGCCAGCAGTTACTCCAAAAGGGGGGAAAAACTGTTTTTT.

The J gene is TRBJ2-4, the V gene TRBV28, with a possible D match to TRBD2 (5 bases). Trimming cost V 5 bases and J 9 bases, with 17 bases left between them. Germline lookup yields CDR1 MDHEN and CDR2 SYDVKM. The CDR3 has 14 residues. In DNA, the CDR3 is TGTGCCAGCAGTCCATCGGGGTCAAGAGGCATTCAGTACTTC. Protein sequence: CASSPSGSRGIQYF.

This clone has just a few counts. The genes are TRBV4-1 and TRBJ1-1, with D unresolved. V was shortened by 4 bases and J by 4 bases, with 10 bases between the two germline ends. Germline V gives CDR1 MGHRA, CDR2 YSYEKL. This CDR3 is built from 13 residues. The CDR3 nucleotides are TGCGCCAGCAGCCTCCAAGGGCCCACTGAAGCTTTCTTT. Translated, it gives CASSLQGPTEAFF.

The chain carries TRBV28 and TRBJ1-4, with D unclear. Germline assignment: CDR1 MDHEN and CDR2 SYDVKM. The CDR3 runs 15 residues. V was clipped by 5 bases and J by 2 bases, with 12 bases between them. The chain's CDR3 is CASSLWPVTNEKLFF. In DNA form, the CDR3 reads TGTGCCAGCAGTCTGTGGCCGGTCACTAATGAAAAACTGTTTTTT.

The chain uses TRBV7-9 and TRBJ2-1; TRBD2 is a possible D gene (6 bases). The germline V gene encodes CDR1 SEHNR and CDR2 FQNEAQ (reference sequence). This CDR3 comprises 16 residues. V was trimmed by 4 bases and J by 7 bases, leaving 20 bases between them. CDR3 in amino acids: CASSYKVVAVDNEQFF. The CDR3 bases are TGTGCCAGCAGCTATAAGGTGGTAGCGGTGGATAATGAGCAGTTCTTC.

The chain joins TRBV7-9 to TRBJ2-3, with TRBD2 matching over 9 bases. The V segment lost 2 bases and the J segment 2 bases; nucleotides outside the gene matches: 5. The CDR3 totals 16 residues. Per the germline V gene, CDR1 is SEHNR and CDR2 is FQNEAQ (reference sequence). CDR3 nucleotide sequence: TGTGCCAGCAGCTTATCCCCTAGCGGGGTCACAGATACGCAGTATTTT. This sequence encodes CASSLSPSGVTDTQYF.

V usage is TRBV7-8 and J usage is TRBJ1-4; the match to TRBD1 covers 10 bases. This CDR3 is 18 amino acids long. Germline trimming cut 3 bases from V and 3 bases from J; bases unmatched to any gene: 10. Germline V CDR1 and CDR2: SGHVS, FQNEAQ. The CDR3 reads CASSFIRDRGAANEKLFF. In nucleotides, the CDR3 is TGTGCCAGCAGCTTCATCCGGGACAGGGGTGCGGCTAATGAAAAACTGTTTTTT. Full variable domain (outside the CDR3, taken from reference TRBV7-8 and TRBJ1-4): GAGVSQSPRYKVAKRGQDVALRCDPISGHVSLFWYQQALGQGPEFLTYFQNEAQLDKSGLPSDRFFAERPEGSVSTLKIQRTQQEDSAVYLCASSFIRDRGAANEKLFFGSGTQLSVL.

The chain combines TRBV20-1 with TRBJ2-5; D not certain. CDR3 length: 14 amino acids. Trimming left V 3 bases short and J 1 base short, with 12 bases between. CDR1 and CDR2 from the germline V gene are DFQATT and SNEGSKA (reference sequence). Here the CDR3 DNA reads TGCAGTGCTAGTGGCGGCGGAGCCCAAGAGACCCAGTACTTC. It encodes CSASGGGAQETQYF.

V and J are TRBV7-9 and TRBJ1-2; no clear D gene. This CDR3 has 14 residues. Trimming removed 1 base at V and 8 bases at J, with 14 bases between. Germline V gene sequence: CDR1 SEHNR, CDR2 FQNEAQ (reference sequence). CDR3 loop: CASSLVRATAGYTF. CDR3 nucleotide sequence: TGTGCCAGCAGCTTAGTGAGAGCGACGGCCGGCTACACCTTC.